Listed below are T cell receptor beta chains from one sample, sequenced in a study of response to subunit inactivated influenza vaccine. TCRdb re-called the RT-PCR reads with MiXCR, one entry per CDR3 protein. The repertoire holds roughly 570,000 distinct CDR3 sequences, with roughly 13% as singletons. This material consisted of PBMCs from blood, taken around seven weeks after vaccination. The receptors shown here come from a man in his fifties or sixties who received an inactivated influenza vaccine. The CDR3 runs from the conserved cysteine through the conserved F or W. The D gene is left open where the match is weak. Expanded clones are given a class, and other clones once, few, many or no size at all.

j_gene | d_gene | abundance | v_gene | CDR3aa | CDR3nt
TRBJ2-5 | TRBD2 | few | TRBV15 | CATSRTSGTQETQYF | TGTGCCACCAGCCGTACTAGCGGAACTCAAGAGACCCAGTACTTC
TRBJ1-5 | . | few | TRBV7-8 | CASSLATGRVNQPQHF | TGTGCCAGCAGCTTAGCTACAGGGCGCGTCAATCAGCCCCAGCATTTT
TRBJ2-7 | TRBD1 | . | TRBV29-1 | CSVATGAEQYF | TGCAGCGTCGCAACAGGGGCCGAGCAGTACTTC
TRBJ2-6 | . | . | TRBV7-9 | CASSLVITGANVLTF | TGTGCCAGCAGCTTAGTTATTACTGGGGCCAACGTCCTGACTTTC
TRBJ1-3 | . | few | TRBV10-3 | CAISRDGSSGNTIYF | TGTGCCATCAGCCGTGACGGAAGCTCTGGAAACACCATATATTTT
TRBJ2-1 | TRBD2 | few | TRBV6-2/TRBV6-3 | CACNAGGLYNEQFF | TGTGCCTGCAATGCGGGAGGGCTCTACAATGAGCAGTTCTTC
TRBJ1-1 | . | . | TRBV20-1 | CSARDHHRLNTEAFF | TGCAGTGCTAGAGATCATCACAGGTTGAACACTGAAGCTTTCTTT
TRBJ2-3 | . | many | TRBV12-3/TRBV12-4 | CASSGDWGKDTQYF | TGTGCCAGCAGTGGGGACTGGGGAAAGGATACGCAGTATTTT
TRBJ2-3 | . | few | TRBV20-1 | CSARAPGDTQYF | TGCAGTGCTAGGGCCCCGGGTGATACGCAGTATTTT
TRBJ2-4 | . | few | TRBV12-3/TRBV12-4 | CASTNSWEAGKNIQYF | TGTGCCAGCACTAACTCGTGGGAGGCGGGAAAAAACATTCAGTACTTC
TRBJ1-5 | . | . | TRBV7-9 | CASSLSSGGNQPQHF | TGTGCCAGCAGCTTAAGTTCGGGGGGCAATCAGCCCCAGCATTTT
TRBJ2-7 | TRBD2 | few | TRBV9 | CASSAKSGLVVHEQYF | TGTGCCAGCAGCGCGAAGTCCGGACTAGTGGTCCACGAGCAGTACTTC
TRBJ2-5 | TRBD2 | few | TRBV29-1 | CSVEVGLAGGIQETQYF | TGCAGCGTTGAAGTTGGACTAGCGGGGGGCATACAAGAGACCCAGTACTTC
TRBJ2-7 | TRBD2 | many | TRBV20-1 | CSAANSGLAGGEQYF | TGCAGTGCTGCAAACTCGGGACTAGCGGGAGGCGAGCAGTACTTC
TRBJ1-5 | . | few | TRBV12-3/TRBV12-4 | CASSSQAASGNQPQHF | TGTGCCAGCAGTTCCCAAGCGGCGTCCGGCAATCAGCCCCAGCATTTT
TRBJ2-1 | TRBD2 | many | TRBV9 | CASKSDLAGAHEQFF | TGTGCCAGCAAAAGTGACCTAGCGGGAGCGCATGAGCAGTTCTTC
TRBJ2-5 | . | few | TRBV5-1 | CASSWSEETQYF | TGCGCCAGCAGCTGGTCGGAAGAGACCCAGTACTTC
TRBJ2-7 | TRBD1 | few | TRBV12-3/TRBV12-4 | CASGQGVSYEQYF | TGTGCCAGTGGACAGGGGGTATCCTACGAGCAGTACTTC
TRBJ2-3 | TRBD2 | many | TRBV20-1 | CSAQRGPSTDTQYF | TGCAGTGCCCAGCGGGGTCCTAGCACAGATACGCAGTATTTT
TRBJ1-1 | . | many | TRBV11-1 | CASSFGPGNTEAFF | TGTGCCAGCAGCTTCGGCCCGGGGAACACTGAAGCTTTCTTT
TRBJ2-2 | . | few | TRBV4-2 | CASSQDNLNTGELFF | TGTGCCAGCAGCCAAGACAATCTGAACACCGGGGAGCTGTTTTTT
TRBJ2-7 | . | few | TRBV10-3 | CAVRQTMLSYEQYF | TGTGCCGTAAGACAGACGATGCTTTCCTACGAGCAGTACTTC
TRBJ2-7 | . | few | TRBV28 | CASSPDDYEQYF | TGTGCCAGCAGTCCCGACGACTACGAGCAGTACTTC
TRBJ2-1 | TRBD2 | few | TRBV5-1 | CASSWTRGNEQFF | TGCGCCAGCAGCTGGACTAGGGGCAATGAGCAGTTCTTC
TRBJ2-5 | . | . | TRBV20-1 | CSALLLGVVETQYF | TGCAGTGCCTTACTCTTAGGAGTGGTGGAGACCCAGTACTTC
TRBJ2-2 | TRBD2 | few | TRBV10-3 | CAISIGKRERLAGELFF | TGTGCCATCAGTATAGGGAAGCGGGAGAGGCTGGCCGGGGAGCTGTTTTTT
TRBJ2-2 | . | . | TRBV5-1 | CASSRPGASAGELFF | TGCGCCAGCAGCCGTCCAGGGGCTTCGGCCGGGGAGCTGTTTTTT
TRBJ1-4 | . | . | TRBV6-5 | CASSYSPLSEKLFF | TGTGCCAGCAGTTACTCCCCCCTCTCTGAAAAACTGTTTTTT
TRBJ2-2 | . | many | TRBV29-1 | CSDLLGGELFF | TGCAGCGATCTACTTGGCGGGGAGCTGTTTTTT
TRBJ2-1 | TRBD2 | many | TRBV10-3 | CAIRAGTSGEQFF | TGTGCCATCAGGGCCGGGACTAGCGGTGAGCAGTTCTTC
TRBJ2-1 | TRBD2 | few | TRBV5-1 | CASSESGGGFYNEQFF | TGCGCCAGCAGCGAAAGCGGCGGGGGGTTCTACAATGAGCAGTTCTTC
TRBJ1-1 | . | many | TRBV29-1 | CSVDKGSTEAFF | TGCAGCGTTGATAAGGGGAGCACTGAAGCTTTCTTT
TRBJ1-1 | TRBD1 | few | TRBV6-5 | CASSYGRTGTEAFF | TGTGCCAGCAGTTACGGGAGGACAGGGACTGAAGCTTTCTTT
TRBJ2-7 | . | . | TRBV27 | CASRPPGPTYEQYF | TGTGCCAGCAGACCCCCCGGCCCTACCTACGAGCAGTACTTC
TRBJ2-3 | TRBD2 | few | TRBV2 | CASRRLAERIDTQYF | TGTGCCAGCAGGAGACTAGCCGAGAGGATAGATACGCAGTATTTT
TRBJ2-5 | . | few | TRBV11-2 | CASSQRVGETQYF | TGTGCCAGCAGCCAAAGAGTAGGGGAGACCCAGTACTTC
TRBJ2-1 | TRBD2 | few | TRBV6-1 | CASSEFVGGLEQFF | TGTGCCAGCAGTGAATTTGTGGGAGGGCTAGAGCAGTTCTTC
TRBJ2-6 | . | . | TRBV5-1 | CASSLEPMNGANVLTF | TGCGCCAGCAGCTTGGAGCCAATGAACGGGGCCAACGTCCTGACTTTC